This T cell receptor (beta chain) derives from a study of blood T cells in healthy people across ages. Germline lookup yields CDR1 SGDLS and CDR2 YYNGEE. The CDR3 is 15 amino acids. Trimming took 0 bases from V and 1 from J, leaving 10 bases between them. A sample-barcoded 5' primer and a J-beta primer mix were used in a second PCR of about 7 to 12 cycles. TCRdb analysed the 5' RACE reads with MiXCR anew, one entry per CDR3 protein. The data contain 600,000 or so distinct CDR3 sequences, less than 60% of them seen just once; the ten biggest clones take up about 26%. This receptor was taken from a man at least 80 years old in good health. The rearrangement uses TRBV9 and TRBJ1-1; D gene unclear. Sequencing was done on a sample of blood. The CDR3 protein is CASSVVVGGNTEAFF. CDR3 DNA: TGTGCCAGCAGCGTAGTAGTAGGAGGGAACACTGAAGCTTTCTTT.